Below, 8 T cell receptor beta chains from the same sample are listed, as sequenced in a study of blood T cells in healthy people across ages (dated by TCRdb to the mid-2010s). Libraries were made using 5' RACE. The instrument given in TCRdb is Illumina HiSeq 2500. A second PCR of roughly 7 to 11 cycles was performed with a sample-barcoded 5' primer and a J-beta primer mix. Through fastp at Q25 and MiXCR, TCRdb rebuilt clones from the public reads, retaining in-frame beta chains. CDR3 protein duplicates are merged, each entry listing the most common genes and DNA. Recorded for this sample are 790,000 or so distinct CDR3 sequences; around three fifths of them occurred a single time. The top ten constitute under 30% of the sample. Material for sequencing was blood. Receptors originate from a man aged 35-49 years in good health.

This clonotype appeared a few times. The genes are TRBV4-3 and TRBJ2-5; possibly TRBD2 for D (6 bases). Trimming shortened V by 2 bases and J by 4 bases, and 14 bases separated the two germline ends. The CDR3 extends over 15 amino acids. Germline V gene sequence: CDR1 LGHNA, CDR2 YSLEER. Written as DNA, the CDR3 is TGCGCCAGCAGCCAAAGGGGAGGAGGGGCAGAGACCCAGTACTTC. Its protein product is CASSQRGGGAETQYF.

The V gene is TRBV6-5, the J gene TRBJ1-5; 7 bases are shared with TRBD1. Germline trimming cut 6 bases from V and 6 bases from J; bases unmatched to any gene: 11. This CDR3 region has 15 residues. Germline CDR1 is MNHEY and CDR2 is SVGAGI. CDR3 sequence reads: CASRRQGGRSQPQHF. As DNA, the CDR3 is TGTGCCAGCAGACGACAGGGAGGGCGGTCTCAGCCCCAGCATTTT.

This clonotype was counted many times. An end of the junction does not agree with germline; a read error may underlie this. The genes are TRBV20-1 and TRBJ1-2, with D maybe TRBD1 (6 bases). Per germline, CDR1 DFQATT and CDR2 SNEGSKA (reference sequence). The length of the CDR3 is 13 residues. The CDR3 bases are TGCAGTGCAAGAGACAGGAGAAGCTATGGCTACACCTTC. Protein product: CSARDRRSYGYTF.

Concerning this clonotype: At one of its ends the junction is not consistent with the germline gene, which may arise from a read error. The rearrangement uses TRBV10-3 and TRBJ2-5; TRBD2 agrees at 11 bases. The J call is doubtful: the DNA matches TRBJ2-7 better. The CDR3 has 16 residues. Per germline, CDR1 ENHRY and CDR2 SYGVKD. The CDR3 bases are TGTGCCACCAGTGGCTCCGGGACTAGCGGCCCCCACGAGCAGTACTTC. This gives the protein CATSGSGTSGPHEQYF.

V usage is TRBV13 and J usage is TRBJ2-1; D remains unclear. V dropped 7 bases and J dropped 4 bases, with 17 bases sitting between them. CDR3 length: 15 amino acids. Germline V gene lookup returns CDR1 PRHDT and CDR2 FYEKMQ (reference sequence). CDR3 residues: CASTLRTPPYNEQFF. The CDR3 bases are TGTGCCAGCACCCTCAGGACGCCACCTTACAATGAGCAGTTCTTC.

V and J are TRBV3-1 and TRBJ2-4; 7 bases fit TRBD1. Trimming removed 3 bases from V and 6 bases from J; junction bases left unmatched: 5. This CDR3 is 14 amino acids long. Germline V gene data show CDR1 as LGHDT and CDR2 as YNNKEL (reference sequence). Here the CDR3 reads CASSHRDSGNIQYF. In DNA, the CDR3 is TGTGCCAGCAGCCACCGGGACAGTGGAAACATTCAGTACTTC.

Only a few counts were recorded for this clonotype. CDR3 amino acids: CASSLKAGPSDSRTDTQYF. CDR3 DNA sequence: TGTGCCAGCAGCTTAAAGGCAGGGCCGTCCGATAGCCGCACAGATACGCAGTATTTT. This chain connects TRBV7-9 to TRBJ2-3, with D perhaps matching TRBD1 (5 bases). This CDR3 is 19 amino acids long. With 2 bases removed from V and 1 base from J, the gap between germline ends came to 22 bases. The germline gives CDR1 SEHNR, CDR2 FQNEAQ (reference sequence).

V and J are TRBV28 and TRBJ2-7; 9 bases map to TRBD1. The trim removed 11 bases at V and 0 bases at J, leaving 14 bases unmatched. The CDR3 sequence is 16 residues long. CDR1 MDHEN and CDR2 SYDVKM come from the germline V gene. For the CDR3, the DNA is TGTGCCTCCTCTTCATCTGGACAGGGGATCTCCTACGAGCAGTACTTC. Protein sequence: CASSSSGQGISYEQYF.